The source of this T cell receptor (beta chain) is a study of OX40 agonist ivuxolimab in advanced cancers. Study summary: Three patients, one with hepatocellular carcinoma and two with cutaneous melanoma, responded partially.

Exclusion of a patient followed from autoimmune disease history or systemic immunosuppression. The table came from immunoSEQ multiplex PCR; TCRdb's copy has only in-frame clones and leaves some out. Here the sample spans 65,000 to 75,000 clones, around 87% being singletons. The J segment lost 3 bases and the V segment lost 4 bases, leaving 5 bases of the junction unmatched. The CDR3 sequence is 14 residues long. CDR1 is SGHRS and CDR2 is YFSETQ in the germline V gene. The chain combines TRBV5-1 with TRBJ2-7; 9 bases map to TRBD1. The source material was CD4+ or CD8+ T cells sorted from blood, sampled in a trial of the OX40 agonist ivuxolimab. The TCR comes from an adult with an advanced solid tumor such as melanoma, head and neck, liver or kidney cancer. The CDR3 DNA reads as TGCGCCAGCAGCCTGACAGGGGGGAACTACGAGCAGTACTTC. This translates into CASSLTGGNYEQYF.